What follows are 28 T cell receptor beta chains derived from one specimen sequenced in a study of cytomegalovirus exposure and HLA in healthy donors. Researchers ran the PCR with 60 Vbeta and 13 Jbeta primers. The protocol was immunoSEQ multiplex PCR, while the TCRdb copy is restricted to in-frame clones and leaves out a portion. The sample yields some 160,000 clones, roughly 82% seen once. The sequenced sample was PBMCs. These TCRs come from a woman in her 50s in good health and CMV-seronegative.

V is TRBV7-2 and J is TRBJ2-5, with TRBD2 matching 11 bases. There are 17 residues in the CDR3. The J segment lost 5 bases and the V segment lost 5 bases, leaving 13 bases of the junction unmatched. CDR1 and CDR2 from the germline V gene are SGHTA and FQGNSA. The CDR3 bases are TGTGCCAGCAGCCTCAACTCCCTAGCGGGGGGAGGGGAGACCCAGTACTTC. It yields the protein CASSLNSLAGGGETQYF.

The chain has TRBV6-6 and TRBJ2-1; the D gene is possibly TRBD1 (5 bases). The V end was cut by 3 bases, the J end by 5 bases, with 8 bases between. Germline V gives CDR1 MNHNY, CDR2 SVGAGI (reference sequence). The length of the CDR3 is 13 residues. This CDR3 is CASSYQGNNEQFF. CDR3 nucleotides: TGTGCCAGCAGTTATCAGGGAAACAATGAGCAGTTCTTC.

The chain joins TRBV30 to TRBJ2-1; tentatively, D is TRBD2 (5 bases). CDR1 GTSNPN and CDR2 SVGIG come from the germline V gene (reference sequence). Trimming removed 4 bases at V and 4 bases at J, with 17 bases between. This CDR3 comprises 15 residues. The CDR3 bases are TGTGCCTGGACCTCGCCCCTCCGGAGGTACAATGAGCAGTTCTTC. This gives the protein CAWTSPLRRYNEQFF.

This clone appeared a few times. The chain carries TRBV7-2 and TRBJ2-5; 12 nucleotides agree with TRBD2. The CDR3 totals 14 residues. V gave up 6 bases and J gave up 4 bases; unmatched junction bases: 3. CDR1 is SGHTA and CDR2 is FQGNSA in the germline V gene. The CDR3 nucleotides read TGTGCCAGCAGGCGGACTAGCGGGATAGAGACCCAGTACTTC. It yields the protein CASRRTSGIETQYF.

The chain employs TRBV7-7 and TRBJ2-5, with 11 bases identical to TRBD1. Germline lookup yields CDR1 SSHAT and CDR2 FNYEAQ (reference sequence). J gave up 5 bases and V 5 bases, and 10 bases lay outside the gene matches. The CDR3 runs to 16 residues. The CDR3 here is CASSRSGDRGVETQYF. The CDR3 nucleotides are TGTGCCAGCAGCCGTTCTGGGGACAGGGGGGTGGAGACCCAGTACTTC.

The chain employs TRBV27 and TRBJ2-4; TRBD2 agrees at 8 bases. Germline V gives CDR1 MNHEY, CDR2 SMNVEV (reference sequence). J was trimmed by 6 bases and V by 2 bases; bases with no gene match: 3. The CDR3 extends over 14 amino acids. The CDR3 DNA reads as TGTGCCAGCAGTTTAGCGGCGGGGGGAAACATTCAGTACTTC. Translation gives CASSLAAGGNIQYF.

This chain uses TRBV5-1 with TRBJ2-2; D is uncertain. CDR3 length equals 11 residues. Germline-derived CDR1 and CDR2 are SGHRS and YFSETQ. Between the trimmed V and J ends, which lost 6 bases and 8 bases, there was a span of 8 bases. The CDR3 bases are TGCGCCAGCACTCTGACTGGGGAGCTGTTTTTT. This sequence encodes CASTLTGELFF.

The chain joins TRBV5-4 to TRBJ2-3; D perhaps matches TRBD1 (6 bases). CDR1 SGHNT and CDR2 YYREEE come from the germline V gene (reference sequence). V was trimmed by 6 bases and J by 0 bases, leaving 17 bases between them. The length of the CDR3 is 16 residues. CDR3 sequence reads: CASMTGRSLSTDTQYF. The CDR3 nucleotides read TGTGCCAGCATGACAGGACGGAGCCTTAGCACAGATACGCAGTATTTT.

The chain has TRBV19 and TRBJ2-6; no reliable D call. Germline V gene data show CDR1 as LNHDA and CDR2 as SQIVND (reference sequence). V lost 7 bases to trimming and J lost 2 bases, with 12 bases between them. The CDR3 extends over 15 amino acids. The CDR3 DNA reads as TGTGCCAGTACCCCCTTGAGTGCTGGGGCCAACGTCCTGACTTTC. It translates to CASTPLSAGANVLTF.

The rearrangement joins TRBV28 to TRBJ2-2; 8 positions agree with TRBD1. Trimming took 6 bases from V and 11 from J; bases not matched to a gene: 2. Germline CDR1 MDHEN, CDR2 SYDVKM. The CDR3 is 11 residues long. The CDR3 loop is CASRGQVELFF. The CDR3 nucleotides read TGTGCCAGCAGGGGACAGGTCGAGCTGTTTTTT.

The sample holds one count of this clone. This chain connects TRBV5-1 to TRBJ2-5, with 7 nucleotides matching TRBD2. The CDR3 is 14 residues long. Germline V lookup: CDR1 SGHRS, CDR2 YFSETQ. The J segment lost 4 bases and the V segment lost 3 bases, leaving 6 bases of the junction unmatched. The chain's CDR3 is CASSSGLDRETQYF. The CDR3 coding sequence is TGCGCCAGCAGCTCCGGACTAGACCGAGAGACCCAGTACTTC.

The genes are TRBV4-3 and TRBJ2-6; 8 bases are shared with TRBD1. V trimming: 0 bases; J trimming: 11 bases; junction bases outside the gene matches: 3. Germline CDR1 reads LGHNA; CDR2 reads YSLEER. The CDR3 contains 14 residues. CDR3 sequence reads: CASSQEGTGDVLTF. DNA for the CDR3: TGCGCCAGCAGCCAAGAAGGGACAGGAGACGTCCTGACTTTC.

The chain couples TRBV6-4 to TRBJ2-1, with a possible D match to TRBD2 (5 bases). Deletions cut 6 bases from V and 9 bases from J, with 21 bases between. Looked up from germline, CDR1 is MRHNA and CDR2 is SNTAGT. The CDR3 contains 15 residues. Written as DNA, the CDR3 is TGTGCCAGCAGCCCTGTACGGGATACAATCGGTGAGCAGTTCTTC. Amino acids: CASSPVRDTIGEQFF.

The genes are TRBV27 and TRBJ2-2; D perhaps matches TRBD1 (6 bases). Germline CDR1 MNHEY, CDR2 SMNVEV (reference sequence). Between the trimmed V and J ends, which lost 2 bases and 0 bases, there was a span of 13 bases. The CDR3 totals 17 residues. The DNA for the CDR3 is TGTGCCAGCAGTTTACGTGGACAGATTGCGAACACCGGGGAGCTGTTTTTT. This translates into CASSLRGQIANTGELFF.

V and J are TRBV29-1 and TRBJ1-5, with TRBD1 identical over 8 bases. The germline CDR1 and CDR2 sequences are SQVTM and ANQGSEA. V was clipped by 6 bases and J by 0 bases; unmatched bases: 4. The length of the CDR3 is 14 residues. This chain's CDR3 is CSVTQGGSNQPQHF. For the CDR3, the DNA is TGCAGCGTGACACAGGGGGGTAGCAATCAGCCCCAGCATTTT.

The chain uses TRBV10-3 and TRBJ2-3, with 9 bases lining up with TRBD2. This CDR3 region has 17 residues. The V and J ends lost 6 bases and 4 bases, in that order; junction bases with no gene match: 14. Per germline, CDR1 ENHRY and CDR2 SYGVKD. The CDR3 loop reads CAISSLASGKQPDTQYF. The DNA for the CDR3 is TGTGCCATCAGCTCCCTGGCTAGCGGGAAGCAACCAGATACGCAGTATTTT.

This clone was found a few times. The chain combines TRBV7-6 with TRBJ2-5, with D tentatively TRBD1 (5 bases). The tail of the sequence fits TRBJ2-7 better, so the J call may be wrong. The length of the CDR3 is 13 residues. Germline-derived CDR1 and CDR2 are SGHVS and FNYEAQ. CDR3 sequence: CASSLGAGIEQYF. The DNA of the CDR3 is TGTGCCAGCAGCTTAGGGGCAGGGATCGAGCAGTACTTC.

The chain has TRBV7-2 and TRBJ2-1; perhaps TRBD2 as D (6 bases). The CDR3 runs 17 residues. Germline V gives CDR1 SGHTA, CDR2 FQGNSA. The germline V and J ends were trimmed by 5 bases and 1 base, with 18 bases remaining between them. CDR3 in DNA: TGTGCCAGCAGCCCGTACGGGGGTTTACGGTCCTACAATGAGCAGTTCTTC. This encodes CASSPYGGLRSYNEQFF.

This chain links TRBV11-2 with TRBJ2-1, with D possibly matching TRBD2 (5 bases). V lost 3 bases and J lost 7, with 7 bases in between. Germline V gene data show CDR1 as SGHAT and CDR2 as FQNNGV. This CDR3 is 12 amino acids long. In DNA form, the CDR3 reads TGTGCCAGCAGCTTGGGAGTAAATGAGCAGTTCTTC. It is translated as CASSLGVNEQFF.

This clone was observed a handful of times. The V gene is TRBV4-3, the J gene TRBJ1-1; 7 nucleotides line up with TRBD1. The germline V gene has CDR1 LGHNA and CDR2 YSLEER. The V and J ends lost 1 base and 6 bases, in that order; junction bases with no gene match: 8. CDR3 size: 15 residues. Here the CDR3 reads CASSQGIGGRSEAFF. Written as DNA, the CDR3 is TGCGCCAGCAGCCAAGGGATAGGGGGCCGCTCTGAAGCTTTCTTT.

This clone has more than one count but fewer than ten. The genes are TRBV30 and TRBJ2-1; 9 bases agree with TRBD1. The germline CDR1 and CDR2 sequences are GTSNPN and SVGIG (reference sequence). CDR3 length equals 10 residues. Trimming took 5 bases from V and 15 from J; bases not matched to a gene: 5. This CDR3 reads CAWVGTGLFF. The CDR3, as DNA: TGTGCCTGGGTAGGGACAGGGCTGTTCTTC.

The V call is TRBV18, the J call TRBJ1-1; 10 bases map to TRBD1. The CDR3 consists of 17 residues. The germline CDR1 and CDR2 sequences are KGHSH and LQKENI. Trimming cost V 1 base and J 5 bases; bases outside gene matches: 10. This chain's CDR3 is CASSPRTGGPFGTEAFF. CDR3 coding DNA: TGTGCCAGCTCACCACGGACAGGGGGGCCCTTTGGGACTGAAGCTTTCTTT.

V is TRBV21-1 and J is TRBJ1-5; the table's D call, TRBD1, was not checked against the DNA. TRBV21-1 is flagged as a pseudogene. The CDR3 extends over 17 amino acids. As DNA, the CDR3 is TGTGCCAGCAGCAAAGGGACAGGGAAGGAACCAAATCAGCCCCAGCATTTT. Protein sequence: CASSKGTGKEPNQPQHF.

The chain recombines TRBV9 with TRBJ1-1; D unresolved. The CDR3 runs 14 residues. Germline CDR1 is SGDLS and CDR2 is YYNGEE. Trimming stripped 1 base from V and 4 bases from J, with 11 bases between. CDR3 bases: TGTGCCAGCAGCGTAAGGGAGGTGAGCACTGAAGCTTTCTTT. Residues: CASSVREVSTEAFF.

This chain uses TRBV5-1 with TRBJ1-2; D is perhaps TRBD1 (6 bases). Trimming cost V 4 bases and J 7 bases, with 17 bases left between them. Germline CDR1 is SGHRS and CDR2 is YFSETQ. CDR3 length equals 14 residues. The CDR3 spells CASSQQGPEGGYTF. In DNA form, the CDR3 reads TGCGCCAGCAGCCAACAGGGACCCGAAGGTGGCTACACCTTC.

V gene TRBV11-2 combines with J gene TRBJ2-1, with TRBD2 identical over 9 bases. The length of the CDR3 is 16 residues. After removal of 1 base from V and 4 bases from J, the junction contained 5 bases not matched to a gene. The germline V gene encodes CDR1 SGHAT and CDR2 FQNNGV. The CDR3 region has the DNA TGTGCCAGCAGCTTAGGCGGCGGGAGGGTGTACAATGAGCAGTTCTTC. It yields the protein CASSLGGGRVYNEQFF.

The rearrangement uses TRBV4-1 and TRBJ2-7; perhaps TRBD2 as D (5 bases). V lost 4 bases, J lost 6 bases, and 16 bases lay in between. CDR1 MGHRA and CDR2 YSYEKL come from the germline V gene. The CDR3 contains 14 residues. CDR3 in amino acids: CASSPNGRLSEQYF. The CDR3 coding sequence is TGCGCCAGCAGCCCAAACGGGCGACTAAGCGAGCAGTACTTC.

This chain uses TRBV29-1 with TRBJ2-5, with a weak D call TRBD1 (5 bases). Trimming cost V 5 bases and J 5 bases, with 21 bases left between them. Germline-derived CDR1 and CDR2 are SQVTM and ANQGSEA. The CDR3 totals 15 residues. In DNA, the CDR3 is TGCAGCGTTTATTTAGGACACCCTATAGGGGAGACCCAGTACTTC. Amino acids: CSVYLGHPIGETQYF.